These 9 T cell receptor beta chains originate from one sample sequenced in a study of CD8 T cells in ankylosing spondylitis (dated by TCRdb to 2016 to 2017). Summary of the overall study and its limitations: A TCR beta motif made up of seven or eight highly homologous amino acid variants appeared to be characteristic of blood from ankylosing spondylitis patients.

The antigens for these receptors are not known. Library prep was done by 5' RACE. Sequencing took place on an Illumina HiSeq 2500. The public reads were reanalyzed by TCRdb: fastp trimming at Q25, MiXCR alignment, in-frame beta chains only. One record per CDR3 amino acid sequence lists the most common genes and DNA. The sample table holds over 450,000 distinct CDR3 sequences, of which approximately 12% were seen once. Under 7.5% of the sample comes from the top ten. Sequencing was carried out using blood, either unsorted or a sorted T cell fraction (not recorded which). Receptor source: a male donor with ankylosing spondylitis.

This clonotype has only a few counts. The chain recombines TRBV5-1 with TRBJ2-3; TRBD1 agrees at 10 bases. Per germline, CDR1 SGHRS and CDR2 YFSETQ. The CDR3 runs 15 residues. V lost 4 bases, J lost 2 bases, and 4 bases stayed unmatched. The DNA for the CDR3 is TGCGCCAGCAGCCCGGACAGGGGGGTCACAGATACGCAGTATTTT. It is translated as CASSPDRGVTDTQYF.

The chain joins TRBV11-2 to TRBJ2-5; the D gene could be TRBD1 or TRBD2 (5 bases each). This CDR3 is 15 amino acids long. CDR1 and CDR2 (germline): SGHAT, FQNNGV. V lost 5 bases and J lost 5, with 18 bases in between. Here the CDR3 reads CASSPPAGWRETQYF. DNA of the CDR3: TGTGCCAGCAGCCCCCCAGCAGGGTGGAGGGAGACCCAGTACTTC.

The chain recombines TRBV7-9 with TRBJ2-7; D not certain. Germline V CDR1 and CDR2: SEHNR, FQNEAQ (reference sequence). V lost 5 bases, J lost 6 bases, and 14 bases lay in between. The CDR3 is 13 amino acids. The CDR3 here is CASSPAMVSEQYF. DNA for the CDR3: TGTGCCAGCAGCCCCGCCATGGTCTCCGAGCAGTACTTC.

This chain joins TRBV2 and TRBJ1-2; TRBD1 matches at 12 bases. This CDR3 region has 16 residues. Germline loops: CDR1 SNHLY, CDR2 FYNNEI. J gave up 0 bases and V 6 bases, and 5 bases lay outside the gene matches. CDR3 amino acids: CASRRGQGAANYGYTF. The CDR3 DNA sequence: TGTGCCAGCAGGAGGGGACAGGGGGCCGCTAACTATGGCTACACCTTC.

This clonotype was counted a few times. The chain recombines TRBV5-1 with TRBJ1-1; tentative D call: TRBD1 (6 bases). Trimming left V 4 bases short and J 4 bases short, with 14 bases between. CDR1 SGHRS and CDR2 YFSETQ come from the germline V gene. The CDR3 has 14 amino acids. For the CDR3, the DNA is TGCGCCAGCAGCGGGGGCGGGAGAAGCACTGAAGCTTTCTTT. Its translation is CASSGGGRSTEAFF. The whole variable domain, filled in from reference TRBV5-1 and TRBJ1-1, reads KAGVTQTPRYLIKTRGQQVTLSCSPISGHRSVSWYQQTPGQGLQFLFEYFSETQRNKGNFPGRFSGRQFSNSRSEMNVSTLELGDSALYLCASSGGGRSTEAFFGQGTRLTVV.

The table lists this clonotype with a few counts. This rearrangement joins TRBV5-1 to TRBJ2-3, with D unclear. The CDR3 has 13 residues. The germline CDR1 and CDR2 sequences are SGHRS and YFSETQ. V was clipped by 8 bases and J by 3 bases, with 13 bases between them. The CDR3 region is CASTKYGTDTQYF. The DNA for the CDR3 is TGCGCCAGTACCAAATACGGGACAGATACGCAGTATTTT.

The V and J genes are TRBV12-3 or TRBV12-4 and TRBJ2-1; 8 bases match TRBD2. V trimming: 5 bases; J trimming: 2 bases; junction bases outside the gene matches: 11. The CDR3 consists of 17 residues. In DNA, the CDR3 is TGTGCCAGCAGTCCGGCGTGGCGGGAGGAAACCTACAATGAGCAGTTCTTC. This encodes CASSPAWREETYNEQFF.

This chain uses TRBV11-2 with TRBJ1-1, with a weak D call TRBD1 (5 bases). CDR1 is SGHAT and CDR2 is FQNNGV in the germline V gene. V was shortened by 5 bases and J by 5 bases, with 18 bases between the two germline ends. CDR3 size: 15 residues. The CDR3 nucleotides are TGTGCCAGCAGCCGCCGCCCAGGGTCGGGAACTGAAGCTTTCTTT. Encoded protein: CASSRRPGSGTEAFF. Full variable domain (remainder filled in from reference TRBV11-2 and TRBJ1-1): EAGVAQSPRYKIIEKRQSVAFWCNPISGHATLYWYQQILGQGPKLLIQFQNNGVVDDSQLPKDRFSAERLKGVDSTLKIQPAKLEDSAVYLCASSRRPGSGTEAFFGQGTRLTVV.

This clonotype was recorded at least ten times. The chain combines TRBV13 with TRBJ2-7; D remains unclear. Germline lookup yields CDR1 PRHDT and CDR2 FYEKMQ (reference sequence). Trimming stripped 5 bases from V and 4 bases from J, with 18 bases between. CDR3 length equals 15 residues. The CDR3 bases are TGTGCCAGCAGCCCGGCTGGGATTCAACCTTACGAGCAGTACTTC. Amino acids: CASSPAGIQPYEQYF.